These 30 T cell receptor beta chains share one sample of origin, sequenced in a study of identical twins (dated by TCRdb to about 2016). The library was prepared using 5' RACE. The instrument was an Illumina HiSeq 2000. TCRdb reanalyzed the raw reads on its own, using fastp at Q25 for trimming and MiXCR for clone calling, and kept in-frame beta chains. Identical CDR3 proteins give one entry, which carries the most common genes and DNA. The sample yields 600,000 to 800,000 distinct CDR3 sequences; 21% were counted once. The top ten clonotypes cover about 4.5% of the sample. Separately, the same data were catalogued under a study of T cells expressing NK-cell markers.

What was sequenced was PBMCs. These receptors came from a woman under 30 in good health.

V usage is TRBV6-2 or TRBV6-3 and J usage is TRBJ2-7; D is possibly TRBD1 (6 bases). V was clipped by 6 bases and J by 3 bases, with 9 bases between them. CDR1 and CDR2 (germline): MNHEY, SVGEGT. The CDR3 spans 12 residues. The CDR3, as DNA: TGTGCCAGCAGGACCAGGGGCTACGAGCAGTACTTC. It specifies CASRTRGYEQYF.

The chain uses TRBV24-1 and TRBJ2-1; D may be TRBD1 (5 bases). CDR1 and CDR2 (germline): KGHDR, SFDVKD. V was clipped by 1 base and J by 10 bases, with 7 bases between them. The CDR3 length is 12 residues. The chain's CDR3 is CATSDFGAEQFF. Here the CDR3 DNA reads TGTGCCACCAGTGATTTTGGGGCCGAGCAGTTCTTC.

This clonotype has just a few counts. V is TRBV6-2 or TRBV6-3 and J is TRBJ2-3; 9 bases map to TRBD1. The CDR3 runs to 15 residues. Germline V gene data show CDR1 as MNHEY and CDR2 as SVGEGT. V dropped 6 bases and J dropped 5; count of bases not matched to a gene: 9. The CDR3 DNA reads as TGTGCCAGCAGGATACAGGGGGCTCTTCGAGATACGCAGTATTTT. Its protein product is CASRIQGALRDTQYF.

The J gene is TRBJ2-3, the V gene TRBV20-1, with 7 bases fitting TRBD2. Trimming took 6 bases from V and 0 from J; bases not matched to a gene: 9. The germline V gene has CDR1 DFQATT and CDR2 SNEGSKA (reference sequence). The CDR3 loop spans 15 amino acids. Here the CDR3 reads CSAEIGGKSTDTQYF. The CDR3 DNA follows: TGCAGTGCCGAAATCGGGGGGAAGAGCACAGATACGCAGTATTTT.

The chain employs TRBV29-1 and TRBJ2-3; 11 bases are shared with TRBD2. The V gene end was trimmed by 5 bases and the J gene end by 7 bases; junction bases not matched to a gene: 8. This CDR3 has 14 residues. Germline CDR1 is SQVTM and CDR2 is ANQGSEA. The CDR3 protein is CSVRLAGRRNTQYF. CDR3 coding DNA: TGCAGCGTTCGACTAGCGGGGAGGAGAAATACGCAGTATTTT.

The chain carries TRBV21-1 and TRBJ2-7; the table's D gene call, TRBD1, was not cross checked with the DNA. TRBV21-1 is noted as a pseudogene. CDR3 length: 15 residues. In DNA, the CDR3 is TGTGCCAGCAGCAAGGCCCGACAGGGGAAGAACGAGCAGTACTTC. It translates to CASSKARQGKNEQYF.

The chain has TRBV12-3 or TRBV12-4 and TRBJ1-2, with a tentative D call TRBD1 (5 bases). V lost 5 bases and J 0 bases, leaving 13 bases between the germline ends. The CDR3 has 15 amino acids. CDR3 in amino acids: CASSRTGPANYGYTF. CDR3 nucleotides: TGTGCCAGCAGTCGGACGGGACCGGCTAACTATGGCTACACCTTC.

The chain links TRBV7-6 to TRBJ1-2; 8 bases align to TRBD1. The CDR3 is made up of 18 amino acids. Germline V CDR1 and CDR2: SGHVS, FNYEAQ. V was clipped by 2 bases and J by 4 bases; unmatched bases: 15. The CDR3 reads CASSLLALTGDPGYGYTF. CDR3 bases: TGTGCCAGCAGCTTATTGGCCCTGACAGGGGATCCGGGCTATGGCTACACCTTC.

This CDR3 reads CASSFQGRNNSPLHF. The CDR3, as DNA: TGTGCCAGCAGCTTCCAGGGGAGGAATAATTCACCCCTCCACTTT. The chain links TRBV11-3 to TRBJ1-6; D might be TRBD1 (6 bases). Germline CDR1 SGHNT, CDR2 YENEEA. V was clipped by 3 bases and J by 5 bases, with 11 bases between them. This CDR3 contains 15 residues.

The chain has TRBV12-3 or TRBV12-4 and TRBJ2-7, with 9 nucleotides matching TRBD1. After removal of 6 bases from V and 6 bases from J, the junction contained 6 bases not matched to a gene. This CDR3 is built from 13 residues. The CDR3, as DNA: TGTGCCAGCAGGGGGACAGGGAAACGCGAGCAGTACTTC. Encoded protein: CASRGTGKREQYF.

The V gene is TRBV5-6, the J gene TRBJ2-7; a possible D gene is TRBD1 (5 bases). The germline gives CDR1 SGHDT, CDR2 YYEEEE. Trimming took 1 base from V and 5 from J, leaving 10 bases between them. The CDR3 runs to 13 residues. CDR3 DNA sequence: TGTGCCAGCAGCTTGTGGTCAGGGCACGAGCAGTACTTC. Translating gives CASSLWSGHEQYF.

This clonotype appeared many times. The chain couples TRBV20-1 to TRBJ2-5, with D possibly being TRBD1 (6 bases). Germline V CDR1 and CDR2: DFQATT, SNEGSKA (reference sequence). The CDR3 covers 13 residues. The germline V and J ends were trimmed by 1 base and 2 bases, with 8 bases remaining between them. CDR3 DNA sequence: TGCAGTGCTAGAGGGACAGTTCAAGAGACCCAGTACTTC. Its protein product is CSARGTVQETQYF.

About this clonotype itself: A much more abundant neighbour one base away suggests this may be a read error. V is TRBV7-2 and J is TRBJ2-1, with 12 bases aligning to TRBD2. CDR3 length: 15 residues. V gave up 8 bases and J gave up 6 bases; unmatched junction bases: 8. Per the germline V gene, CDR1 is SGHTA and CDR2 is FQGNSA. Here the CDR3 reads CASCALAGGPNEQFF. The CDR3, as DNA: TGTGCCAGCTGCGCACTAGCGGGGGGCCCCAATGAGCAGTTCTTC.

The V and J genes are TRBV3-1 and TRBJ2-3, with D unclear. The V end lost 1 base, the J end lost 3 bases, and 14 bases lay between the germline ends. Germline V gene sequence: CDR1 LGHDT, CDR2 YNNKEL (reference sequence). The CDR3 has 16 amino acids. Here the CDR3 DNA reads TGTGCCAGCAGCCAAGTTCCAGCGACCGGAACAGATACGCAGTATTTT. Its translation: CASSQVPATGTDTQYF.

This clonotype has just a few counts. The CDR3 is CASSFRVKETQYF. CDR3 sequence (DNA): TGTGCCAGCAGTTTTAGGGTAAAAGAGACCCAGTACTTC. The chain is built from TRBV12-3 or TRBV12-4 and TRBJ2-5; D gene unclear. The CDR3 length is 13 residues. Between the trimmed V and J ends, which lost 3 bases and 3 bases, there was a span of 8 bases.

In this sample, this clonotype turned up a few times. The chain joins TRBV5-6 to TRBJ1-6; TRBD1 agrees at 9 bases. V lost 5 bases and J lost 8; bases outside the gene matches: 8. The CDR3 is 15 residues long. Germline V gives CDR1 SGHDT, CDR2 YYEEEE. CDR3 bases: TGTGCCAGCAGTCGGCTGGACAGGGGAGATTCACCCCTCCACTTT. Encoded protein: CASSRLDRGDSPLHF.

This clonotype was counted a few times. The chain carries TRBV5-1 and TRBJ2-2; D ambiguous. The germline V gene has CDR1 SGHRS and CDR2 YFSETQ. With 4 bases removed from V and 0 bases from J, the gap between germline ends came to 13 bases. The CDR3 loop spans 16 amino acids. The CDR3 sequence: CASSQDGPANTGELFF. The CDR3 DNA follows: TGCGCCAGCAGCCAGGACGGTCCCGCGAACACCGGGGAGCTGTTTTTT.

V usage is TRBV15 and J usage is TRBJ2-3; 7 bases match TRBD2. The CDR3 is 13 amino acids. Germline V gene sequence: CDR1 LNHNV, CDR2 YYDKDF (reference sequence). V lost 2 bases and J lost 5; bases outside the gene matches: 1. Here the CDR3 DNA reads TGTGCCACCAGCAGACCTAGCGGAGATACGCAGTATTTT. It encodes CATSRPSGDTQYF.

The rearrangement joins TRBV4-3 to TRBJ2-1, with a tentative D call TRBD2 (6 bases). Per the germline V gene, CDR1 is LGHNA and CDR2 is YSLEER. Deletions cut 2 bases from V and 1 base from J, with 9 bases between. There are 15 residues in the CDR3. The CDR3 protein is CASSQNRESYNEQFF. The CDR3 coding sequence is TGCGCCAGCAGCCAAAATCGGGAGTCCTACAATGAGCAGTTCTTC.

This rearrangement joins TRBV7-8 to TRBJ2-7; 7 positions match TRBD1. The CDR3 is 14 amino acids. Germline V lookup: CDR1 SGHVS, CDR2 FQNEAQ. The junction had 5 bases not matched to a gene; V was cut back by 1 base and J by 5 bases. CDR3 protein: CASSLDRGVHEQYF. In DNA form, the CDR3 reads TGTGCCAGCAGCTTAGACAGGGGAGTCCACGAGCAGTACTTC.

This clonotype turned up a few times. The chain employs TRBV10-3 and TRBJ1-6; D is unresolved. Trimming pared 8 bases from V and 7 bases from J, leaving 12 bases between. Germline V CDR1 and CDR2: ENHRY, SYGVKD. There are 13 residues in the CDR3. The CDR3 coding sequence is TGTGCCATCCGCGGCCCGACGAATTCACCCCTCCACTTT. Its protein is CAIRGPTNSPLHF.

This clonotype has a handful of counts. The V gene is TRBV20-1, the J gene TRBJ1-5; 7 positions agree with TRBD1. The CDR3 loop spans 12 amino acids. The trim removed 6 bases at V and 6 bases at J, leaving 5 bases unmatched. CDR1 and CDR2 from the germline V gene are DFQATT and SNEGSKA (reference sequence). The DNA for the CDR3 is TGCAGTGCCGCGGACAGGCTTCAGCCCCAGCATTTT. Amino acid sequence: CSAADRLQPQHF.

Many counts were recorded for this clonotype. The rearrangement joins TRBV12-3 or TRBV12-4 to TRBJ2-5; 9 bases agree with TRBD2. J was trimmed by 7 bases and V by 5 bases; bases with no gene match: 5. The CDR3 is 13 amino acids. The CDR3 spells CASSRTSEGTQYF. CDR3 sequence (DNA): TGTGCCAGCAGTCGGACTAGCGAAGGGACCCAGTACTTC.

This rearrangement joins TRBV4-3 to TRBJ2-3; perhaps TRBD2 as D (6 bases). CDR3 length equals 17 residues. Trimming left V 3 bases short and J 5 bases short, with 21 bases between. Germline V gives CDR1 LGHNA, CDR2 YSLEER. CDR3 coding DNA: TGCGCCAGCAGCCAGGTTGGCGGGACTGGGGTCCGAGATACGCAGTATTTT. Encoded protein: CASSQVGGTGVRDTQYF.

This clonotype was found a few times. The chain is built from TRBV6-1 and TRBJ2-7; D gene ambiguous. The CDR3 runs to 13 residues. V gave up 1 base and J gave up 9 bases, with 13 bases separating them. The germline V gene encodes CDR1 MNHNS and CDR2 SASEGT. For the CDR3, the DNA is TGTGCCAGCAGTGAAGACCTCTTCAGTGGGCAGTACTTC. Translating it yields CASSEDLFSGQYF.

The genes are TRBV7-9 and TRBJ2-5, with 9 positions matching TRBD2. With 5 bases clipped from V and 4 bases from J, the junction kept 14 bases outside the gene matches. Germline V gene data show CDR1 as SEHNR and CDR2 as FQNEAQ (reference sequence). The CDR3 consists of 17 residues. The chain's CDR3 is CASSPRLAVQRGETQYF. The CDR3 bases are TGTGCCAGCAGCCCGCGACTAGCGGTCCAACGGGGAGAGACCCAGTACTTC.

The table lists this clonotype with many counts. The chain has TRBV29-1 and TRBJ2-5; maybe TRBD2 (6 bases). Per the germline V gene, CDR1 is SQVTM and CDR2 is ANQGSEA. This CDR3 has 12 residues. V dropped 6 bases and J dropped 3 bases, with 11 bases sitting between them. CDR3 sequence (DNA): TGCAGCGTGGGTAGCGGAGAAGAGACCCAGTACTTC. Its protein is CSVGSGEETQYF.

The chain joins TRBV5-1 to TRBJ1-1; D is unclear. The ends were cut back, 3 bases at V and 3 bases at J, with 12 bases in the middle. Per the germline V gene, CDR1 is SGHRS and CDR2 is YFSETQ. This CDR3 comprises 14 residues. The CDR3 reads CASSSRTSHTEAFF. The CDR3 bases are TGCGCCAGCAGCTCAAGGACGTCTCACACTGAAGCTTTCTTT.

The table lists this clonotype with a few counts. The rearrangement uses TRBV5-1 and TRBJ2-5; possibly TRBD1 or TRBD2 for D (6 bases each). The CDR3 has 15 amino acids. V was pared by 1 base and J by 5 bases, with 15 bases between. CDR1 is SGHRS and CDR2 is YFSETQ in the germline V gene. The CDR3 spells CASSLSDGGDETQYF. In DNA, the CDR3 is TGCGCCAGCAGCTTGTCGGACGGGGGCGACGAGACCCAGTACTTC.

This clonotype has more than one count but fewer than ten. The gene calls are TRBV27 and TRBJ2-1, with D possibly being TRBD1 or TRBD2 (5 bases each). Trimming took 5 bases from V and 12 from J, leaving 14 bases between them. This CDR3 has 12 amino acids. CDR1 and CDR2 from the germline V gene are MNHEY and SMNVEV (reference sequence). CDR3 loop: CASSITMGRQFF. CDR3 nucleotide sequence: TGTGCCAGCAGTATAACCATGGGACGGCAGTTCTTC.